Below are 11 T cell receptor beta chains sequenced from a single sample in a study of T cell clonality in common variable immunodeficiency. Findings of the study overall: Common variable immunodeficiency TCR beta sequences reportedly had fewer deletions and N-nucleotide insertions.

Their antigen targets remain unknown. Libraries were prepared by immunoSEQ multiplex PCR; TCRdb keeps only in-frame clonotypes and omits some of them. The sample contains under 15,000 clones, none of them singletons. Sequenced sample: peripheral blood mononuclear cells. Receptors were obtained from a human donor with common variable immunodeficiency.

This clone has at least ten counts. The CDR3 is CASSPPRQGLVYNEQFF. CDR3 DNA (partial): TGTGCCAGCTCACCACCGAGGCAGGGGCTCGTATACAATGAG. The V gene is TRBV18, the J gene TRBJ2-1, with D possibly being TRBD1 (6 bases). Read sequence stops 3 residues before the CDR3 end, and the germline J gene provides the missing end. Germline assignment: CDR1 KGHSH and CDR2 LQKENI. V lost 0 bases, J lost 4 bases, and 16 bases lay in between. This CDR3 is 17 amino acids long.

This clone was counted between two and nine times. Coverage ceases 3 residues before the CDR3 finishes, and the germline J gene fills in the end. The gene calls are TRBV18 and TRBJ1-1; D is undetermined. Germline V gene sequence: CDR1 KGHSH, CDR2 LQKENI. This CDR3 contains 18 residues. Trimming took off 3 bases at V and 3 bases at J, with 23 bases between the two ends. The CDR3: CASSPPGFQSKKDTEAFF. Incomplete CDR3 DNA: TGTGCCAGCTCACCTCCGGGGTTTCAGTCAAAAAAGGACACTGAA.

This clone was seen a few times. The read stops 3 residues short of the end of the CDR3; the missing end is completed from the germline J gene. The chain has TRBV30 and TRBJ1-5, with TRBD1 matching 8 bases. The CDR3 totals 16 residues. J was trimmed by 6 bases and V by 3 bases; bases with no gene match: 13. Per the germline V gene, CDR1 is GTSNPN and CDR2 is SVGIG (reference sequence). The CDR3 bases that were read are TGTGCCTGGAGGGGGGGGCAGGGGGCTTCGGGTCAGCCC. It specifies CAWRGGQGASGQP. The full-length CDR3 reads as CAWRGGQGASGQPQHF.

This clone is medium-sized by share. The read comes to an end 3 residues before the CDR3 does, leaving the germline J gene to fill in the end. This sequence joins TRBV6-1 and TRBJ1-2, with D maybe TRBD1 (6 bases). This CDR3 is built from 17 residues. Trimming took 1 base from V and 4 from J, leaving 19 bases between them. Germline V gives CDR1 MNHNS, CDR2 SASEGT. CDR3 region: CASSEGMGARSLYGYTF. CDR3 DNA (partial): TGTGCCAGCAGTGAAGGAATGGGGGCCAGGTCCCTCTATGGC.

In its sample, this clone was seen a few times. The read halts 3 residues ahead of the CDR3 end, with the missing end drawn from the germline J gene. V and J are TRBV7-8 and TRBJ2-7; 9 bases line up with TRBD1. This CDR3 region has 15 residues. CDR1 SGHVS and CDR2 FQNEAQ come from the germline V gene. The junction had 11 bases not matched to a gene; V was cut back by 6 bases and J by 5 bases. The CDR3 is CASSYIRDRAHEQYF. The CDR3 DNA, read in part, is TGTGCCAGCAGTTATATCCGGGACAGGGCCCACGAG. The full variable domain, completed using reference TRBV7-8 and TRBJ2-7, is GAGVSQSPRYKVAKRGQDVALRCDPISGHVSLFWYQQALGQGPEFLTYFQNEAQLDKSGLPSDRFFAERPEGSVSTLKIQRTQQEDSAVYLCASSYIRDRAHEQYFGPGTRLTVT.

Turning to this clone: The read ends 3 residues early relative to the CDR3; the germline J gene fills the gap. J is TRBJ2-7 and V is TRBV2; D possibly corresponds to TRBD2 (6 bases). The CDR3 spans 14 residues. The germline gives CDR1 SNHLY, CDR2 FYNNEI. With 7 bases removed from V and 0 bases from J, the gap between germline ends came to 13 bases. The DNA read from the CDR3 is TGTGCCAGCAAGGAGGGGCCGAGCTCCTACGAG. Its translation: CASKEGPSSYE. In full, the CDR3 is CASKEGPSSYEQYF.

The CDR3 spells CASSAPGTGVTEAFF. The DNA read from the CDR3 is TGTGCCAGCAGTGCACCCGGGACAGGGGTCACTGAA. This chain uses TRBV6-1 with TRBJ1-1, with 10 bases identical to TRBD1. The CDR3 extends 3 residues past the end of the read, so its final part is completed from the germline J gene. The CDR3 extends over 15 amino acids. Per the germline V gene, CDR1 is MNHNS and CDR2 is SASEGT. The J segment lost 4 bases and the V segment lost 4 bases, leaving 6 bases of the junction unmatched.

With respect to this clone: The read ends 3 residues early relative to the CDR3; the germline J gene fills the gap. The chain uses TRBV19 and TRBJ2-6; TRBD1 matches 9 bases. This CDR3 region has 17 residues. CDR1 and CDR2 from the germline V gene are LNHDA and SQIVND (reference sequence). The ends lost 10 bases at V and 0 bases at J; junction bases unmatched: 10. This CDR3 is CATSAGQGISGANVLTF. Incomplete CDR3 DNA: TGTGCCACCTCAGCGGGACAGGGTATCTCTGGGGCCAACGTC.

A word on this clone: Sequencing ends 3 residues short of the CDR3 end; the germline J gene provides the rest. The genes are TRBV30 and TRBJ1-6; D is undetermined. V was trimmed by 0 bases and J by 0 bases, leaving 12 bases between them. Germline V gene data show CDR1 as GTSNPN and CDR2 as SVGIG (reference sequence). The CDR3 length is 17 residues. The CDR3 reads CAWSVWQPSSYNSPLHF. Partial CDR3 DNA: TGTGCCTGGAGTGTCTGGCAACCTAGCTCCTATAATTCACCC.

To note about this clone: The read ends 3 residues shy of where the CDR3 ends; the end is completed using the germline J gene. J is TRBJ2-5 and V is TRBV19, with 7 bases lining up with TRBD2. CDR3 length: 16 amino acids. CDR1 is LNHDA, CDR2 SQIVND, per germline (reference sequence). Trimming removed 6 bases from V and 1 base from J; junction bases left unmatched: 11. The sequenced part of the CDR3 DNA is TGTGCCAGTAGGCTACACGGGGGGACCACCCAAGAGACC. It specifies CASRLHGGTTQET. The entire CDR3 protein reads CASRLHGGTTQETQYF. Complete variable domain (other parts from reference TRBV19 and TRBJ2-5): DGGITQSPKYLFRKEGQNVTLSCEQNLNHDAMYWYRQDPGQGLRLIYYSQIVNDFQKGDIAEGYSVSREKKESFPLTVTSAQKNPTAFYLCASRLHGGTTQETQYFGPGTRLLVL.

This clone was seen more than once but under ten times. The CDR3 extends 3 residues past the end of the read, so its final part is completed from the germline J gene. This chain uses TRBV6-1 with TRBJ1-6; 11 positions match TRBD1. Germline-derived CDR1 and CDR2 are MNHNS and SASEGT. The ends lost 0 bases at V and 10 bases at J; junction bases unmatched: 8. CDR3 length: 17 amino acids. This chain's CDR3 is CASSEAAGQGALSPLHF. CDR3 DNA, as far as it was read: TGTGCCAGCAGTGAAGCGGCCGGACAGGGGGCTCTATCACCC.